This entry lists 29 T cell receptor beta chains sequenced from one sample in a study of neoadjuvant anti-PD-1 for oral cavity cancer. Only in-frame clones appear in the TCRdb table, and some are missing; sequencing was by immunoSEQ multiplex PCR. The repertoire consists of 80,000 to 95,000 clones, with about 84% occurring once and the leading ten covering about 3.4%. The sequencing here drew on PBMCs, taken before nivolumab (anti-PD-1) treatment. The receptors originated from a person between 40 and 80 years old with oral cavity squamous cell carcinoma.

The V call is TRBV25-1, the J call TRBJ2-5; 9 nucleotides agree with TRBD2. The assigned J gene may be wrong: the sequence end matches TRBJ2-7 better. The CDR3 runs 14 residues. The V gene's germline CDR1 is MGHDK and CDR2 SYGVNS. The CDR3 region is CASRDSGSRDEQYF. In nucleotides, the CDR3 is TGTGCCAGCAGGGATAGCGGGAGTAGAGACGAGCAGTACTTC.

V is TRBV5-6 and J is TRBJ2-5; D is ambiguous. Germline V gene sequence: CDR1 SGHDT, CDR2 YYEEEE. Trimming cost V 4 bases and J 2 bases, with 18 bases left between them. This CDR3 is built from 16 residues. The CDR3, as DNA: TGTGCCAGCAGCCATAAAGGAACTGGTCCTCAAGAGACCCAGTACTTC. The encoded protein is CASSHKGTGPQETQYF. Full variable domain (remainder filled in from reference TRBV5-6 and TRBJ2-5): DAGVTQSPTHLIKTRGQQVTLRCSPKSGHDTVSWYQQALGQGPQFIFQYYEEEERQRGNFPDRFSGHQFPNYSSELNVNALLLGDSALYLCASSHKGTGPQETQYFGPGTRLLVL.

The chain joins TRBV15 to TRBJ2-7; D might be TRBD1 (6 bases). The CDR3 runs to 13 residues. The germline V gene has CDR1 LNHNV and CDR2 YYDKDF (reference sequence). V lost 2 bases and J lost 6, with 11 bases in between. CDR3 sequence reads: CATSRQTGFEQYF. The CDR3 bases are TGTGCCACCAGCAGACAAACAGGGTTCGAGCAGTACTTC.

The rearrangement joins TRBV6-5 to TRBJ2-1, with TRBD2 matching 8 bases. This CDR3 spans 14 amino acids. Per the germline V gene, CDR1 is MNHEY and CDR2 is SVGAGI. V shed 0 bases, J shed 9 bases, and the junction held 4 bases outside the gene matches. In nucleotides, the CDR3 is TGTGCCAGCAGTTACTCAGCCGGGGGGGGTGAGCAGTTCTTC. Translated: CASSYSAGGGEQFF.

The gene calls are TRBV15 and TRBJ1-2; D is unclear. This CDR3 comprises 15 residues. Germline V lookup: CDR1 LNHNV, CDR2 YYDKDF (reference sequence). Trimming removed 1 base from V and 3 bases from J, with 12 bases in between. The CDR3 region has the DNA TGTGCCACCAGCAGAGTCGTACAGCACTACTATGGCTACACCTTC. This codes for CATSRVVQHYYGYTF.

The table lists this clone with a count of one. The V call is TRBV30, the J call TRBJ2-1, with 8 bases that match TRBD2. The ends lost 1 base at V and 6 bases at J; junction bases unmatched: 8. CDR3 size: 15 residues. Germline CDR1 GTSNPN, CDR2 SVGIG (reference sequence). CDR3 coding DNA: TGTGCCTGGAGTGGGGTAGCGGGAAAGGGCAATGAGCAGTTCTTC. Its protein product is CAWSGVAGKGNEQFF.

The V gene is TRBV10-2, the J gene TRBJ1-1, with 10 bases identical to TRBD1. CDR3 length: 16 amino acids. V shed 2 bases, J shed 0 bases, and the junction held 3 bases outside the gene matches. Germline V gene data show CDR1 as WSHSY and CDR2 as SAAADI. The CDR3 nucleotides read TGCGCCAGCAGTGAGGACAGGGGGCCGGTGAACACTGAAGCTTTCTTT. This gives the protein CASSEDRGPVNTEAFF.

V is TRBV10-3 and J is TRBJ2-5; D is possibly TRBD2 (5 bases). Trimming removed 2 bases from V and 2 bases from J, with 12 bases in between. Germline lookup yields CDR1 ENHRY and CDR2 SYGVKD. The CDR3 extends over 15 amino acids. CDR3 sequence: CAISEPAGPQETQYF. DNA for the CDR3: TGTGCCATCAGTGAGCCTGCGGGTCCGCAAGAGACCCAGTACTTC.

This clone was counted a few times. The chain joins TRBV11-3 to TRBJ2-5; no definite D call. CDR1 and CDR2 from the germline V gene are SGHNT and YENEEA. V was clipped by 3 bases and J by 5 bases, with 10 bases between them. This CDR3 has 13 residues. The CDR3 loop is CASSLNFGETQYF. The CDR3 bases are TGTGCCAGCAGCTTGAACTTTGGGGAGACCCAGTACTTC. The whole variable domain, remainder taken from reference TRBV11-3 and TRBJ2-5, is EAGVVQSPRYKIIEKKQPVAFWCNPISGHNTLYWYLQNLGQGPELLIRYENEEAVDDSQLPKDRFSAERLKGVDSTLKIQPAELGDSAVYLCASSLNFGETQYFGPGTRLLVL.

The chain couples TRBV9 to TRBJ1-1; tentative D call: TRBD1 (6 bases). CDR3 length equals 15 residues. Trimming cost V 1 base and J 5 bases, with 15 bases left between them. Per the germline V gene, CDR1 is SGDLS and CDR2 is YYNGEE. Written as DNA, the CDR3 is TGTGCCAGCAGCGTAACGGAACAGGGAACGACTGAAGCTTTCTTT. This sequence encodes CASSVTEQGTTEAFF.

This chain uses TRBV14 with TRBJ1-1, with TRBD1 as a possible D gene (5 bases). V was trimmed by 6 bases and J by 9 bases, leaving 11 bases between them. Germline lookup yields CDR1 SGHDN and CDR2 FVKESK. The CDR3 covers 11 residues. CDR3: CASRRDLQAFF. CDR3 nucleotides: TGTGCCAGCAGACGGGACCTCCAAGCTTTCTTT.

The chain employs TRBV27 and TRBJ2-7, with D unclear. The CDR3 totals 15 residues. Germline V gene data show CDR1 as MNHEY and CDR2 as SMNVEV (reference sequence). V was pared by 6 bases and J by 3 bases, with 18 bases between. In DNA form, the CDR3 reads TGTGCCAGCAGCCCCCTTGGGGAACCAGTCTACGAGCAGTACTTC. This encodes CASSPLGEPVYEQYF.

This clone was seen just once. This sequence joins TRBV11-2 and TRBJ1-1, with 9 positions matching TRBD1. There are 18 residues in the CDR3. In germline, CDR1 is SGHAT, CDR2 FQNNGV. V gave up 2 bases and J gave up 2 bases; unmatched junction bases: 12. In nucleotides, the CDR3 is TGTGCCAGCAGCTTAAGCCTCGGACAGGGGTTCGGTAACACTGAAGCTTTCTTT. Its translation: CASSLSLGQGFGNTEAFF. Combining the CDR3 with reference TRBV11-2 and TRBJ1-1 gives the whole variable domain EAGVAQSPRYKIIEKRQSVAFWCNPISGHATLYWYQQILGQGPKLLIQFQNNGVVDDSQLPKDRFSAERLKGVDSTLKIQPAKLEDSAVYLCASSLSLGQGFGNTEAFFGQGTRLTVV.

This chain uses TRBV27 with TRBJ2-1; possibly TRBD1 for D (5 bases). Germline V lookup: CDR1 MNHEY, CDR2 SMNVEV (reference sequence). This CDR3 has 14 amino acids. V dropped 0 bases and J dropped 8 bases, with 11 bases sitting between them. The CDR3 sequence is CASSLSRVTHEQFF. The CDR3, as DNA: TGTGCCAGCAGTTTATCCAGGGTAACCCATGAGCAGTTCTTC.

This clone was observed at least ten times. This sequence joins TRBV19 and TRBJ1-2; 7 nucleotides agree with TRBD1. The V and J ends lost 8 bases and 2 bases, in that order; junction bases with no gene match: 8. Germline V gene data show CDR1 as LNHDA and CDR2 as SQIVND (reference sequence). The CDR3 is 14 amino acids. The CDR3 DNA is TGTGCCAGTCACCCGACAGGGACGAACTATGGCTACACCTTC. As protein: CASHPTGTNYGYTF.

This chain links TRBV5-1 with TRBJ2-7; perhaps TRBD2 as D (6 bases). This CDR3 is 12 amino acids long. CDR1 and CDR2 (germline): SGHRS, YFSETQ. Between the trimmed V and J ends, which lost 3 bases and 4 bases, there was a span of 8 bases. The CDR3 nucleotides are TGCGCCAGCAGCTCGGAGGGATACGAGCAGTACTTC. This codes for CASSSEGYEQYF.

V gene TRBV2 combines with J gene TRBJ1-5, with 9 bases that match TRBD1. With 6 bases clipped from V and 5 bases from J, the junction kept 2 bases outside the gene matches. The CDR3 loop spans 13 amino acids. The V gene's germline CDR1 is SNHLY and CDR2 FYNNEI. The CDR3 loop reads CASSRDRDQPQHF. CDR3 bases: TGTGCCAGCAGCCGGGACAGGGATCAGCCCCAGCATTTT.

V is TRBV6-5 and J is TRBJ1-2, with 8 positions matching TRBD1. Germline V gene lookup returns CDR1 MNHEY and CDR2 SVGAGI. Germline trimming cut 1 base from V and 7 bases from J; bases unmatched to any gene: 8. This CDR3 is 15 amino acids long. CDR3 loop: CASSYLRTGGAGYTF. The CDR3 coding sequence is TGTGCCAGCAGTTACTTACGAACAGGGGGAGCTGGCTACACCTTC.

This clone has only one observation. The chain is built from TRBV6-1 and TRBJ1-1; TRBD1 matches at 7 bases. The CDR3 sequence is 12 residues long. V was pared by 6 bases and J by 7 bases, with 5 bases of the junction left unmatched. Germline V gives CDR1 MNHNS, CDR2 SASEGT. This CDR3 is CASSSGTVEAFF. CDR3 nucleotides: TGTGCCAGCAGCTCCGGGACAGTTGAAGCTTTCTTT.

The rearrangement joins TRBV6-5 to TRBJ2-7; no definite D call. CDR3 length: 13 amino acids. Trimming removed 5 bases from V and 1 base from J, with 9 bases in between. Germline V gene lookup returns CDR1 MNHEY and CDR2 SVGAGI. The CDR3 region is CASSKGISYEQYF. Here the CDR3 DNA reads TGTGCCAGCAGTAAGGGAATTTCCTACGAGCAGTACTTC.

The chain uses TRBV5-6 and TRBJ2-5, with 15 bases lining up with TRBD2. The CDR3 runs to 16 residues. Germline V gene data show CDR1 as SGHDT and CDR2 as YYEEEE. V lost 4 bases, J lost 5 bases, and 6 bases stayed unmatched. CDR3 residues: CASSHGLAGGLETQYF. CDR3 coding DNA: TGTGCCAGCAGCCACGGACTAGCGGGAGGGTTGGAGACCCAGTACTTC. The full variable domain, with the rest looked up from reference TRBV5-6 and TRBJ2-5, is DAGVTQSPTHLIKTRGQQVTLRCSPKSGHDTVSWYQQALGQGPQFIFQYYEEEERQRGNFPDRFSGHQFPNYSSELNVNALLLGDSALYLCASSHGLAGGLETQYFGPGTRLLVL.

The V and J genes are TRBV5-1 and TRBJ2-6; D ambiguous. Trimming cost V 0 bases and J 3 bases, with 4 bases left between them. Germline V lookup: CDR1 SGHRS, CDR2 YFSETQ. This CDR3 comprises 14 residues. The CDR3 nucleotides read TGCGCCAGCAGCTTGGAGGTTGGGGCCAACGTCCTGACTTTC. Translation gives CASSLEVGANVLTF.

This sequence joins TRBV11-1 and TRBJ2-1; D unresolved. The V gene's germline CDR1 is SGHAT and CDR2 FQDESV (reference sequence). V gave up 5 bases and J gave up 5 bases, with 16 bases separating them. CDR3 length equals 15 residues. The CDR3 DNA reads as TGTGCCAGCAGCCCGAGGTGGGATTCAGACAATGAGCAGTTCTTC. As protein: CASSPRWDSDNEQFF.

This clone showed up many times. The CDR3 loop reads CASSFSGGSYEQYF. The CDR3 bases are TGCGCCAGCAGCTTTAGCGGGGGATCCTACGAGCAGTACTTC. The chain links TRBV5-1 to TRBJ2-7; 9 bases are a match to TRBD2. After removal of 2 bases from V and 1 base from J, the junction contained 1 base not matched to a gene. The CDR3 runs to 14 residues. Germline V gene lookup returns CDR1 SGHRS and CDR2 YFSETQ.

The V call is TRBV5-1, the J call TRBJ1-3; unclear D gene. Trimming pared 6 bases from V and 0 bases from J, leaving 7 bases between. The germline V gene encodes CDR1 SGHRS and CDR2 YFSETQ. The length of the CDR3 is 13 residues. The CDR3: CASTVGSGNTIYF. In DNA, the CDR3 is TGCGCCAGCACCGTAGGCTCTGGAAACACCATATATTTT.

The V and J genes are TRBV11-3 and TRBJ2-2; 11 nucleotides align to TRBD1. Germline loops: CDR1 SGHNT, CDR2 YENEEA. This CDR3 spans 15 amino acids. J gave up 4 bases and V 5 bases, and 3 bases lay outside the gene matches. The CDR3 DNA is TGTGCCAGCAGCCCCGGGACAGGGGGCACCGGGGAGCTGTTTTTT. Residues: CASSPGTGGTGELFF.

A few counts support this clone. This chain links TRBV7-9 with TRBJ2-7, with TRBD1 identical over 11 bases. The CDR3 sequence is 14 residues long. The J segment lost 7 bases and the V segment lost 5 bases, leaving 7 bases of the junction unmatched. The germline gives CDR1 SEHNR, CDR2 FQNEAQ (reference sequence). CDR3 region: CASSPPGTGGEQYF. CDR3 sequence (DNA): TGTGCCAGCAGCCCGCCCGGGACAGGGGGAGAGCAGTACTTC.

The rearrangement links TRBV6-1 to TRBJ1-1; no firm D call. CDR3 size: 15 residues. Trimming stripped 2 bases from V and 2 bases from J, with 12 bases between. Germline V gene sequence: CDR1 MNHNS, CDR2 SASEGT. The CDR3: CASSELFTVNTEAFF. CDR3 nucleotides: TGTGCCAGCAGTGAACTCTTTACAGTTAACACTGAAGCTTTCTTT.

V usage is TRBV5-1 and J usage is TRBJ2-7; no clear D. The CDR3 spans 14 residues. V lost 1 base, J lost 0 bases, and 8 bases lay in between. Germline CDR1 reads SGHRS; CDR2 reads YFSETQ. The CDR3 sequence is CASSLLSDSYEQYF. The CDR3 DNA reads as TGCGCCAGCAGCTTGCTGTCAGACTCCTACGAGCAGTACTTC.